These 26 T cell receptor beta chains were sequenced from one sample in a study of blood T cell repertoires in COVID-19 (dated by TCRdb to between 2020 and 2021). The library was obtained by the immunoSEQ multiplex PCR assay. The source is immuneACCESS, and TCRdb retained only in-frame sequences with V and J called. Part of the clones is not carried over; for the studies checked, unresolved V genes explain less than half of this, and the remainder is unexplained. Recorded for this sample are around 99,000 clones; about 78% of them occurred a single time. The top ten clones comprise around 4.7% of the sample. The sample taken for sequencing was peripheral blood. These receptors originate from a human donor in a cohort sampled during active or convalescent COVID-19.

This clone was observed a handful of times. The chain uses TRBV30 and TRBJ1-2; TRBD1 might be the D (5 bases). Deletions cut 2 bases from V and 5 bases from J, with 18 bases between. Germline V CDR1 and CDR2: GTSNPN, SVGIG (reference sequence). The CDR3 extends over 15 amino acids. The DNA for the CDR3 is TGTGCCTGGAGTCCCCCCCCAGGGATTTGGTATGGCTACACCTTC. It yields the protein CAWSPPPGIWYGYTF. Filled out from reference TRBV30 and TRBJ1-2, the complete variable domain reads SQTIHQWPATLVQPVGSPLSLECTVEGTSNPNLYWYRQAAGRGLQLLFYSVGIGQISSEVPQNLSASRPQDRQFILSSKKLLLSDSGFYLCAWSPPPGIWYGYTFGSGTRLTVV.

The chain has TRBV19 and TRBJ2-1; maybe TRBD1 (5 bases). Trimming pared 9 bases from V and 6 bases from J, leaving 15 bases between. Germline-derived CDR1 and CDR2 are LNHDA and SQIVND (reference sequence). This CDR3 contains 13 residues. The CDR3 protein is CASSPQVGNEQFF. CDR3 in DNA: TGTGCCAGCTCCCCACAGGTCGGCAATGAGCAGTTCTTC.

This chain links TRBV7-9 with TRBJ2-3, with a weak D call TRBD1 (6 bases). CDR3 length: 15 amino acids. V lost 6 bases to trimming and J lost 2 bases, with 15 bases between them. CDR1 and CDR2 from the germline V gene are SEHNR and FQNEAQ (reference sequence). As DNA, the CDR3 is TGTGCCAGCAGAATGACAGGTTTGATCACAGATACGCAGTATTTT. Encoded protein: CASRMTGLITDTQYF. Looking up the rest from reference TRBV7-9 and TRBJ2-3 gives the full variable domain: DTGVSQNPRHKITKRGQNVTFRCDPISEHNRLYWYRQTLGQGPEFLTYFQNEAQLEKSRLLSDRFSAERPKGSFSTLEIQRTEQGDSAMYLCASRMTGLITDTQYFGPGTRLTVL.

The chain couples TRBV27 to TRBJ2-5; D remains unclear. CDR3 length: 15 amino acids. The germline gives CDR1 MNHEY, CDR2 SMNVEV (reference sequence). V lost 2 bases and J lost 2, with 12 bases in between. The CDR3 spells CASSLNGVLQETQYF. For the CDR3, the DNA is TGTGCCAGCAGTTTAAACGGAGTACTACAAGAGACCCAGTACTTC.

The chain joins TRBV7-9 to TRBJ1-1; D remains unclear. Germline values: CDR1 SEHNR, CDR2 FQNEAQ (reference sequence). This CDR3 spans 15 amino acids. The germline V and J ends were trimmed by 2 bases and 3 bases, with 13 bases remaining between them. The DNA for the CDR3 is TGTGCCAGCAGCTTATTAGGCTCGGGAGACACTGAAGCTTTCTTT. Its translation is CASSLLGSGDTEAFF. Full variable domain (missing parts from reference TRBV7-9 and TRBJ1-1): DTGVSQNPRHKITKRGQNVTFRCDPISEHNRLYWYRQTLGQGPEFLTYFQNEAQLEKSRLLSDRFSAERPKGSFSTLEIQRTEQGDSAMYLCASSLLGSGDTEAFFGQGTRLTVV.

This chain uses TRBV7-6 with TRBJ2-7; 8 nucleotides align to TRBD1. The CDR3 extends over 18 amino acids. With 2 bases clipped from V and 0 bases from J, the junction kept 12 bases outside the gene matches. The V gene's germline CDR1 is SGHVS and CDR2 FNYEAQ. The CDR3 spells CASSLSPSGTGGSYEQYF. The CDR3 coding sequence is TGTGCCAGCAGCTTATCACCTTCTGGAACAGGGGGCTCCTACGAGCAGTACTTC. Full variable domain (outside the CDR3, taken from reference TRBV7-6 and TRBJ2-7): GAGVSQSPRYKVTKRGQDVALRCDPISGHVSLYWYRQALGQGPEFLTYFNYEAQQDKSGLPNDRFSAERPEGSISTLTIQRTEQRDSAMYRCASSLSPSGTGGSYEQYFGPGTRLTVT.

The rearrangement joins TRBV27 to TRBJ2-1; D may be TRBD1 (5 bases). The CDR3 totals 18 residues. V lost 10 bases to trimming and J lost 8 bases, with 33 bases between them. The germline V gene has CDR1 MNHEY and CDR2 SMNVEV (reference sequence). The CDR3 region is CATRDLTLGIRRADEQFF. Written as DNA, the CDR3 is TGTGCCACCCGCGACTTAACGTTGGGCATCCGCAGGGCTGATGAGCAGTTCTTC.

As concerns this clone: Other DNA sequences in the sample encode the same CDR3. The chain links TRBV19 to TRBJ2-1; weak D call: TRBD2 (6 bases). The CDR3 runs to 13 residues. Trimming took 6 bases from V and 0 from J, leaving 6 bases between them. CDR1 is LNHDA and CDR2 is SQIVND in the germline V gene (reference sequence). CDR3: CASSGSSYNEQFF. The CDR3 coding sequence is TGTGCCAGTAGCGGGAGCTCCTACAATGAGCAGTTCTTC.

The chain links TRBV19 to TRBJ2-5; perhaps TRBD1 as D (6 bases). V was trimmed by 9 bases and J by 4 bases, leaving 21 bases between them. The CDR3 runs to 15 residues. Germline assignment: CDR1 LNHDA and CDR2 SQIVND (reference sequence). For the CDR3, the DNA is TGTGCCAGCTCGGACAGAGGGTTGCAGGGAGAGACCCAGTACTTC. Protein sequence: CASSDRGLQGETQYF.

The chain has TRBV10-3 and TRBJ1-2; D uncertain. The CDR3 covers 15 residues. CDR1 is ENHRY, CDR2 SYGVKD, per germline. The ends were cut back, 1 base at V and 6 bases at J, with 15 bases in the middle. CDR3 protein: CAISEWREDGDGYTF. CDR3 sequence (DNA): TGTGCCATCAGTGAGTGGAGGGAGGATGGGGATGGCTACACCTTC.

Only one count was recorded for this clone. The V call is TRBV5-1, the J call TRBJ2-5; D is unresolved. The CDR3 is 12 amino acids. The V gene's germline CDR1 is SGHRS and CDR2 YFSETQ. Between the trimmed V and J ends, which lost 4 bases and 5 bases, there was a span of 9 bases. CDR3 in DNA: TGCGCCAGCAGCCCGGGTGGGGAGACCCAGTACTTC. Its protein is CASSPGGETQYF.

The rearrangement uses TRBV29-1 and TRBJ2-7, with D possibly matching TRBD1 (7 bases). Germline V gives CDR1 SQVTM, CDR2 ANQGSEA. V was shortened by 4 bases and J by 6 bases, with 13 bases between the two germline ends. CDR3 size: 12 residues. CDR3 nucleotide sequence: TGCAGCGTTGGACAGGGAGGAGTCGAGCAGTACTTC. It translates to CSVGQGGVEQYF.

DNA of the CDR3: TGTGCCAGCAGTTCCGACAGGGGGGGTAGCTACAATGAGCAGTTCTTC. It encodes CASSSDRGGSYNEQFF. The V and J genes are TRBV27 and TRBJ2-1; 9 bases match TRBD1. CDR3 length: 16 residues. The trim removed 4 bases at V and 3 bases at J, leaving 7 bases unmatched. Germline CDR1 reads MNHEY; CDR2 reads SMNVEV (reference sequence).

J is TRBJ2-1 and V is TRBV7-8, with 10 nucleotides matching TRBD2. The CDR3 has 18 residues. Unmatched junction bases numbered 16, after V lost 1 base and J lost 10 bases. Looked up from germline, CDR1 is SGHVS and CDR2 is FQNEAQ. CDR3 residues: CASSLDELAGFAREEQFF. In DNA, the CDR3 is TGTGCCAGCAGCTTAGATGAACTAGCGGGATTCGCCCGGGAGGAGCAGTTCTTC.

This clone has a handful of counts. The rearrangement uses TRBV7-9 and TRBJ1-2; 7 bases match TRBD1. Per germline, CDR1 SEHNR and CDR2 FQNEAQ (reference sequence). The junction had 4 bases not matched to a gene; V was cut back by 5 bases and J by 4 bases. CDR3 size: 13 residues. The CDR3 is CASSPRDSYGYTF. The CDR3 DNA is TGTGCCAGCAGCCCCAGGGACAGCTATGGCTACACCTTC.

This clone was observed a few times. The chain is built from TRBV5-4 and TRBJ2-7, with TRBD2 matching over 11 bases. The CDR3 totals 14 residues. From germline, CDR1 is SGHNT and CDR2 YYREEE (reference sequence). The V gene end was trimmed by 4 bases and the J gene end by 4 bases; junction bases not matched to a gene: 4. In nucleotides, the CDR3 is TGTGCCAGCAGCGCCCTAGCGGGGGGATACGAGCAGTACTTC. It specifies CASSALAGGYEQYF.

This sequence joins TRBV7-2 and TRBJ2-1; 8 bases agree with TRBD2. This CDR3 comprises 15 residues. J was trimmed by 6 bases and V by 2 bases; bases with no gene match: 6. The germline V gene encodes CDR1 SGHTA and CDR2 FQGNSA. CDR3 nucleotide sequence: TGTGCCAGCAGCTTATTAGCGGGATGGGGCAATGAGCAGTTCTTC. Amino acid sequence: CASSLLAGWGNEQFF.

The chain carries TRBV10-3 and TRBJ1-1, with D tentatively TRBD1 (5 bases). This CDR3 is built from 13 residues. Germline V gene data show CDR1 as ENHRY and CDR2 as SYGVKD. With 4 bases removed from V and 1 base from J, the gap between germline ends came to 7 bases. Here the CDR3 DNA reads TGTGCCATCAGTGCGGGGGGGAACACTGAAGCTTTCTTT. Its translation: CAISAGGNTEAFF.

The chain joins TRBV13 to TRBJ2-3; D may be TRBD2 (6 bases). The CDR3 is 17 amino acids. The germline V and J ends were trimmed by 5 bases and 2 bases, with 20 bases remaining between them. Per the germline V gene, CDR1 is PRHDT and CDR2 is FYEKMQ (reference sequence). Here the CDR3 DNA reads TGTGCCAGCAGCCCGAACTTACTAGCACCTGCCACAGATACGCAGTATTTT. Its translation is CASSPNLLAPATDTQYF.

The rearrangement links TRBV10-2 to TRBJ2-2; 9 bases line up with TRBD2. CDR1 and CDR2 (germline): WSHSY, SAAADI. With V trimmed by 4 bases and J by 3 bases, 3 bases remained unmatched. The CDR3 has 15 amino acids. The CDR3 protein is CASSGAGGHTGELFF. The CDR3 DNA sequence: TGCGCCAGCAGTGGTGCGGGGGGGCACACCGGGGAGCTGTTTTTT.

The chain combines TRBV4-3 with TRBJ2-4; TRBD1 matches at 12 bases. CDR1 LGHNA and CDR2 YSLEER come from the germline V gene. The CDR3 runs to 18 residues. V shed 0 bases, J shed 1 base, and the junction held 4 bases outside the gene matches. Here the CDR3 reads CASSQDGTGGLAKNIQYF. The CDR3 nucleotides read TGCGCCAGCAGCCAAGATGGGACAGGGGGCTTGGCCAAAAACATTCAGTACTTC.

This clone was recorded only once. The V call is TRBV7-9, the J call TRBJ2-1; 7 bases are shared with TRBD2. The V and J ends lost 0 bases and 4 bases, in that order; junction bases with no gene match: 9. This CDR3 comprises 17 residues. Germline V gives CDR1 SEHNR, CDR2 FQNEAQ (reference sequence). The CDR3 protein is CASSLASWLAAYNEQFF. As DNA, the CDR3 is TGTGCCAGCAGCTTAGCCTCGTGGCTAGCGGCATACAATGAGCAGTTCTTC.

The chain is built from TRBV6-2 or TRBV6-3 and TRBJ1-5; 7 nucleotides agree with TRBD1. Germline V lookup: CDR1 MNHEY, CDR2 SVGEGT. V gave up 2 bases and J gave up 3 bases; unmatched junction bases: 7. CDR3 size: 16 residues. The CDR3 DNA reads TGTGCCAGCAGTTACGCCTTGGGACAGCTCAATCAGCCCCAGCATTTT. Translation gives CASSYALGQLNQPQHF.

The genes are TRBV30 and TRBJ2-7; 7 nucleotides align to TRBD1. The germline gives CDR1 GTSNPN, CDR2 SVGIG (reference sequence). V lost 4 bases, J lost 4 bases, and 10 bases stayed unmatched. This CDR3 is built from 14 residues. CDR3 DNA: TGTGCCTGGACTGGGCGGTGGGACAGATACGAGCAGTACTTC. This translates into CAWTGRWDRYEQYF. Complete variable domain (other parts from reference TRBV30 and TRBJ2-7): SQTIHQWPATLVQPVGSPLSLECTVEGTSNPNLYWYRQAAGRGLQLLFYSVGIGQISSEVPQNLSASRPQDRQFILSSKKLLLSDSGFYLCAWTGRWDRYEQYFGPGTRLTVT.

This clone has more than one count but fewer than ten. This sequence joins TRBV5-1 and TRBJ2-5, with a weak D call TRBD1 (6 bases). Germline CDR1 reads SGHRS; CDR2 reads YFSETQ. V was pared by 5 bases and J by 5 bases, with 13 bases between. The CDR3 consists of 13 residues. The CDR3 sequence: CASRNPGVETQYF. The CDR3 DNA sequence: TGCGCCAGCAGAAACCCAGGGGTTGAGACCCAGTACTTC.

CDR3 amino acids: CASSQEGGVVRPLEQYF. CDR3 DNA: TGCGCCAGCAGCCAAGAAGGGGGCGTGGTCAGACCACTCGAGCAGTACTTC. This chain links TRBV4-3 with TRBJ2-7, with TRBD1 identical over 7 bases. Per the germline V gene, CDR1 is LGHNA and CDR2 is YSLEER. V lost 0 bases, J lost 6 bases, and 14 bases stayed unmatched. The CDR3 has 17 amino acids.